This T cell receptor (beta chain) originates from a study of T cell changes during pregnancy in multiple sclerosis. The table came from immunoSEQ multiplex PCR; TCRdb's copy has only in-frame clones and leaves some out. The sample includes under 70,000 clones, approximately 94% of them seen just once. V shed 4 bases, J shed 8 bases, and the junction held 7 bases outside the gene matches. The CDR3 sequence is 14 residues long. The germline V gene encodes CDR1 MDHEN and CDR2 SYDVKM. This receptor was identified in a female donor with multiple sclerosis, enrolled in a pregnancy study. The chain links TRBV28 to TRBJ2-1; 8 bases fit TRBD2. Sample: CD8+ T cells from peripheral blood mononuclear cells, taken after pregnancy. For the CDR3, the DNA is TGTGCCAGCAGTTCCCCCCGGGGGGGCTATGAGCAGTTCTTC. Amino acid sequence: CASSSPRGGYEQFF.